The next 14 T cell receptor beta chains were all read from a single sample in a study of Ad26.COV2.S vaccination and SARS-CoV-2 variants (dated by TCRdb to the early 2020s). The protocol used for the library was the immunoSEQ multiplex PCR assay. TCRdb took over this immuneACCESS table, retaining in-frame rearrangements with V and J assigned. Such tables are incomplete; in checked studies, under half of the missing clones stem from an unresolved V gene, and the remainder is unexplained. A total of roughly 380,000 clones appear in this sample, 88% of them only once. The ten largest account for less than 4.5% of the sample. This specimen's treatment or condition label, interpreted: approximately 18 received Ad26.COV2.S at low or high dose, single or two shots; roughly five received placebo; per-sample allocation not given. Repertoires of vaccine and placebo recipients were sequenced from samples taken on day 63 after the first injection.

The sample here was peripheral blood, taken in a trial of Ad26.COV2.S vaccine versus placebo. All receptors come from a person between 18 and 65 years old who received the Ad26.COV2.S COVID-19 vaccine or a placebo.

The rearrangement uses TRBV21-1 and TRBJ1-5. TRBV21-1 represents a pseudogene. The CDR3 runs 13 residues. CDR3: CASNKVAVRLQHF. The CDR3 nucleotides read TGTGCCAGCAACAAGGTGGCAGTCCGACTCCAGCATTTT.

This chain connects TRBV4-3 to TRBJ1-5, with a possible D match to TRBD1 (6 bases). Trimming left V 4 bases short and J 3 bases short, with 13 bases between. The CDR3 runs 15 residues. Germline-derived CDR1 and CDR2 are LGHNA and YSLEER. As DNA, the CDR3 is TGCGCCAGCAGCCCCACACAGGGCAACAATCAGCCCCAGCATTTT. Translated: CASSPTQGNNQPQHF.

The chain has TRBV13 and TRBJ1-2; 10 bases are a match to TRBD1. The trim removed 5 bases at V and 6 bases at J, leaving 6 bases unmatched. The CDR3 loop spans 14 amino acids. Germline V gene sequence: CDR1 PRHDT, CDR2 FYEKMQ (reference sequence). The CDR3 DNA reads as TGTGCCAGCAGCAACGACAGGGGGCGAAATGGCTACACCTTC. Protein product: CASSNDRGRNGYTF. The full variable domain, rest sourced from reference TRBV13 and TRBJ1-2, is AAGVIQSPRHLIKEKRETATLKCYPIPRHDTVYWYQQGPGQDPQFLISFYEKMQSDKGSIPDRFSAQQFSDYHSELNMSSLELGDSALYFCASSNDRGRNGYTFGSGTRLTVV.

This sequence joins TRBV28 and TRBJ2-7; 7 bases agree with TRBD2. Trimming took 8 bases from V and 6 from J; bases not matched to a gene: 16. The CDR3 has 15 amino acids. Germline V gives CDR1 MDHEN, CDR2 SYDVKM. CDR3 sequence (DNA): TGTGCCAGCGGACTAGGACTGGGGGGGAGGAGCGAGCAGTACTTC. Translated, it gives CASGLGLGGRSEQYF.

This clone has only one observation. CDR3 bases: TGTGCCAGCACCGTTACGGGGGCGCGGAACACTGAAGCTTTCTTT. This gives the protein CASTVTGARNTEAFF. This chain links TRBV7-9 with TRBJ1-1, with D possibly being TRBD1 (6 bases). Germline loops: CDR1 SEHNR, CDR2 FQNEAQ (reference sequence). The CDR3 contains 15 residues. V lost 7 bases to trimming and J lost 1 base, with 16 bases between them.

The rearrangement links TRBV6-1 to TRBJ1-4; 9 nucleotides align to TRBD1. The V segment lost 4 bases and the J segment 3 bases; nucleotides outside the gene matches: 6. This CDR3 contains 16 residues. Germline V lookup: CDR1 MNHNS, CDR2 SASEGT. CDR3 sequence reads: CASSANRGQANEKLFF. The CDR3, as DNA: TGTGCCAGCAGTGCAAACAGGGGGCAGGCTAATGAAAAACTGTTTTTT.

CDR3 residues: CASSGTGTSGPSGQFF. Written as DNA, the CDR3 is TGTGCCAGCAGTGGCACCGGGACTAGCGGCCCCTCGGGGCAGTTCTTC. This sequence joins TRBV6-2 or TRBV6-3 and TRBJ2-1, with 11 bases aligning to TRBD2. Germline trimming cut 5 bases from V and 12 bases from J; bases unmatched to any gene: 15. This CDR3 has 16 amino acids. Germline V gene lookup returns CDR1 MNHEY and CDR2 SVGEGT.

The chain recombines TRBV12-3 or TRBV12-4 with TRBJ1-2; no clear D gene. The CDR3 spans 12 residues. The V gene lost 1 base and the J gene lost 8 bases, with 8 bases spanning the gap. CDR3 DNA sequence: TGTGCCAGCAGTTTAGGAGTTTCAGGCTACACCTTC. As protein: CASSLGVSGYTF.

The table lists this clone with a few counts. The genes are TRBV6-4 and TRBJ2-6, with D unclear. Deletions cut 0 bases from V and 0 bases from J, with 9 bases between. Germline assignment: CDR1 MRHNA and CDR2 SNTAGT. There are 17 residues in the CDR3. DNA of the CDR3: TGTGCCAGCAGTGACTCGCACAGTAGCTCTGGGGCCAACGTCCTGACTTTC. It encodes CASSDSHSSSGANVLTF.

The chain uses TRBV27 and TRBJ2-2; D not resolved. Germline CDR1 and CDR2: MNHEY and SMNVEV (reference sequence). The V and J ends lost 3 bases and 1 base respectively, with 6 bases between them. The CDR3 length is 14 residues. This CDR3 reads CASSLGMNTGELFF. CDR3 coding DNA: TGTGCCAGCAGTTTGGGGATGAACACCGGGGAGCTGTTTTTT.

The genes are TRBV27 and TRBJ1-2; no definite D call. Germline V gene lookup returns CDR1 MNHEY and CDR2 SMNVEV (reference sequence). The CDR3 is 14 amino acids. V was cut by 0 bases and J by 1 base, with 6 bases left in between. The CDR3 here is CASSLSKSNYGYTF. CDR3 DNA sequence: TGTGCCAGCAGTTTATCCAAAAGTAACTATGGCTACACCTTC.

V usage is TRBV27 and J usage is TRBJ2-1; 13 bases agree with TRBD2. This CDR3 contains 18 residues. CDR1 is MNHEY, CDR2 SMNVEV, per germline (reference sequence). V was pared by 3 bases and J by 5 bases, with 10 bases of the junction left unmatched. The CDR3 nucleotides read TGTGCCAGCAGTTTCTCGGGACTAGCGGGGTGGGGGGACAATGAGCAGTTCTTC. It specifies CASSFSGLAGWGDNEQFF.

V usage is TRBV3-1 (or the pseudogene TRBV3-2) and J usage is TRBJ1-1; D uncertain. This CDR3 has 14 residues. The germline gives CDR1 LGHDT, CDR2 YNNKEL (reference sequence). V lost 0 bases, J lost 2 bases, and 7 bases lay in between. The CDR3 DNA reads TGTGCCAGCAGCCAAGATATCCGAAACACTGAAGCTTTCTTT. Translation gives CASSQDIRNTEAFF.

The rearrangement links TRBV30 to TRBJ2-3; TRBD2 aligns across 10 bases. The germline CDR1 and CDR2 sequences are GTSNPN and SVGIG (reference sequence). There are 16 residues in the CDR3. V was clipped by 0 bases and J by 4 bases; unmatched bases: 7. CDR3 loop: CAWSVGSGGAPDTQYF. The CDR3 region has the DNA TGTGCCTGGAGTGTAGGGAGCGGGGGGGCCCCAGATACGCAGTATTTT.